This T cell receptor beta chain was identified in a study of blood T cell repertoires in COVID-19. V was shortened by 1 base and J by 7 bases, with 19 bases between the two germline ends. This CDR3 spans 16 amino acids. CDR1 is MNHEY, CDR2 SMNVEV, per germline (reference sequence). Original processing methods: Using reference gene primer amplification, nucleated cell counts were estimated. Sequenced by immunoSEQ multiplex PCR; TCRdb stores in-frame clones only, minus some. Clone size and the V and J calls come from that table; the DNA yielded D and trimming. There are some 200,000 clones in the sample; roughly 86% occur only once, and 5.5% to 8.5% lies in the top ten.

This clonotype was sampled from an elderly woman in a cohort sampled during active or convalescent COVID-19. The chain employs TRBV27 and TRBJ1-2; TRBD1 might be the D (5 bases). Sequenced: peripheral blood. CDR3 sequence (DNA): TGTGCCAGCAGTTTATTGTCGCGGCAGGGTACGGGTGGCTACACCTTC. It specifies CASSLLSRQGTGGYTF.